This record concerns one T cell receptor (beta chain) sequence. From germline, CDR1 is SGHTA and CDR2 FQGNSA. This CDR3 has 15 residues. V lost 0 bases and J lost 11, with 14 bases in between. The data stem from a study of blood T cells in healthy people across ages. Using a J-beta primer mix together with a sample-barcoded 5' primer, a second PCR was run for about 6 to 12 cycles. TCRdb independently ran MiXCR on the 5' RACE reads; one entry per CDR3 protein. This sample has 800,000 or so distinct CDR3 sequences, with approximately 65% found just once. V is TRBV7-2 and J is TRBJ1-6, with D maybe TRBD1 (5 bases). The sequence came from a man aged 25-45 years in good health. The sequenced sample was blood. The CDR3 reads CASSLAIGGRTPLHF. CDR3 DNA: TGTGCCAGCAGCTTAGCGATTGGGGGGAGGACACCCCTCCACTTT.